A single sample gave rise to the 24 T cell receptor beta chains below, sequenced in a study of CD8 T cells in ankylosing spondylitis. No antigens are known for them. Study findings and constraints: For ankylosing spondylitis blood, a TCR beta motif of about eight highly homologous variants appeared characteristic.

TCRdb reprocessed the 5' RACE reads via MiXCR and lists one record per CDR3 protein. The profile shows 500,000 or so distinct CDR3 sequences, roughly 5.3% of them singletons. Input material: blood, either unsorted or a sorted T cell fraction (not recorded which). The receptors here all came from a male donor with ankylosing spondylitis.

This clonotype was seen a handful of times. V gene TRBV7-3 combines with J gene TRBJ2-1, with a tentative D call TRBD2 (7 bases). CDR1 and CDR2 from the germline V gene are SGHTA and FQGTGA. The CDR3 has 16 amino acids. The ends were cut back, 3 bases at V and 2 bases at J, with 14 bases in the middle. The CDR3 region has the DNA TGTGCCAGCAGCTTCGGGGGGCCTGCCACCTACAATGAGCAGTTCTTC. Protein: CASSFGGPATYNEQFF.

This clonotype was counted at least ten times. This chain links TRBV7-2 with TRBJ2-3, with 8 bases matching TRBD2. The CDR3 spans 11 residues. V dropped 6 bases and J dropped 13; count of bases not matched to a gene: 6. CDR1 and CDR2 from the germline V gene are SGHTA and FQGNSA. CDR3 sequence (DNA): TGTGCCAGCAGTGCCGGGGGGGGCAAGTATTTT. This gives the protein CASSAGGGKYF.

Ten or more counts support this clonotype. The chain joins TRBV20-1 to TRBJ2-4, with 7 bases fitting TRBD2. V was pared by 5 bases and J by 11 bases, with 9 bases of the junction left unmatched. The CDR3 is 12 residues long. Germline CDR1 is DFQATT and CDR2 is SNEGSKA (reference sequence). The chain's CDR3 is CSAAEGLEVQYF. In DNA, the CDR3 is TGCAGTGCTGCCGAAGGACTAGAGGTTCAGTACTTC.

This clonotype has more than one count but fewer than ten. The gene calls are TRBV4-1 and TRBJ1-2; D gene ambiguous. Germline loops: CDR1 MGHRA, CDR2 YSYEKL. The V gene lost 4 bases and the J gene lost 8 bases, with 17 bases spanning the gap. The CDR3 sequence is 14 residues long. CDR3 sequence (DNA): TGCGCCAGCAGCCTGAGTGAAATCGGACTAGGCTACACCTTC. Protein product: CASSLSEIGLGYTF.

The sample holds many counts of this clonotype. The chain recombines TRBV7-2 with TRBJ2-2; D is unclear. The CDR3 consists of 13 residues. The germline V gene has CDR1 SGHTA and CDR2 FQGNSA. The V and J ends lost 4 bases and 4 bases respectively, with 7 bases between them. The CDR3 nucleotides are TGTGCCAGCAGCTCACAATCCACCGGGGAGCTGTTTTTT. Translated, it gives CASSSQSTGELFF. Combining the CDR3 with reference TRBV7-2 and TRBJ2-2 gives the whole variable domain GAGVSQSPSNKVTEKGKDVELRCDPISGHTALYWYRQSLGQGLEFLIYFQGNSAPDKSGLPSDRFSAERTGGSVSTLTIQRTQQEDSAVYLCASSSQSTGELFFGEGSRLTVL.

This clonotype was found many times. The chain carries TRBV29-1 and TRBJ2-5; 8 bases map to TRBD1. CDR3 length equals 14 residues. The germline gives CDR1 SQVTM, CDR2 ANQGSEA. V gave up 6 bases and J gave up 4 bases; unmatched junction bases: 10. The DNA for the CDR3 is TGCAGCGTCGCCGACAGGGGAGACGGAGAGACCCAGTACTTC. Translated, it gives CSVADRGDGETQYF.

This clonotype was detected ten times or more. The CDR3 loop reads CASSLQGAGDEQFF. In DNA, the CDR3 is TGCGCCAGCAGCTTACAGGGGGCAGGGGATGAGCAGTTCTTC. This chain uses TRBV5-1 with TRBJ2-1, with 9 bases that match TRBD1. From germline, CDR1 is SGHRS and CDR2 YFSETQ. The CDR3 is 14 residues long. V shed 2 bases, J shed 8 bases, and the junction held 5 bases outside the gene matches.

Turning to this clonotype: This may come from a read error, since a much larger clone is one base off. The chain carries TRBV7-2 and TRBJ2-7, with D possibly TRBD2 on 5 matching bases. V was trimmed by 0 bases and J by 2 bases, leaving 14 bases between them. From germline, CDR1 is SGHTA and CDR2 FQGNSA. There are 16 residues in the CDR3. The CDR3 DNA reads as TGTACCAGCAGCTTAGCGGGAGCCTACCCCACCTACGAGCAGTACTTC. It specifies CTSSLAGAYPTYEQYF.

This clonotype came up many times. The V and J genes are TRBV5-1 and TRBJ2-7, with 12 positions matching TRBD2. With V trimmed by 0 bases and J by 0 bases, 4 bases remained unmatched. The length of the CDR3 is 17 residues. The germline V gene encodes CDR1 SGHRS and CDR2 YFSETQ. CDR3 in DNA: TGCGCCAGCAGCTTGGGACTAGCGGGAGCATTCTCCTACGAGCAGTACTTC. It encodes CASSLGLAGAFSYEQYF. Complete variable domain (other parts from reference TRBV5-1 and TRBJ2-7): KAGVTQTPRYLIKTRGQQVTLSCSPISGHRSVSWYQQTPGQGLQFLFEYFSETQRNKGNFPGRFSGRQFSNSRSEMNVSTLELGDSALYLCASSLGLAGAFSYEQYFGPGTRLTVT.

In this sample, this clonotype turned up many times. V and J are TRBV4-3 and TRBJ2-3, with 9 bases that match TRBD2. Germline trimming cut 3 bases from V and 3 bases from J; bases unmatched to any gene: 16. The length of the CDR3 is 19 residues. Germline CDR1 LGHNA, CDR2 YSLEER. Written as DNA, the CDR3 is TGCGCCAGCAGCCATCACATTGGGGAGCGGGAGGATGGGACAGATACGCAGTATTTT. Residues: CASSHHIGEREDGTDTQYF.

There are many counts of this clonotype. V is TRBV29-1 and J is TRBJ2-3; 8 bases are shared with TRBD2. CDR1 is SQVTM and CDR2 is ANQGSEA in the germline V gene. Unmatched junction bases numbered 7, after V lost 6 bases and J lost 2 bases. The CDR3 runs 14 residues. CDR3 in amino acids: CSVSERENTDTQYF. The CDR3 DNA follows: TGCAGCGTCTCCGAGCGGGAGAACACAGATACGCAGTATTTT.

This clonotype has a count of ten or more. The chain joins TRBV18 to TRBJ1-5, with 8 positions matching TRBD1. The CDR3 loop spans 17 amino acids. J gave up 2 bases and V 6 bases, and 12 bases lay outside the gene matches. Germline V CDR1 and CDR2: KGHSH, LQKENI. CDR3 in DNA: TGTGCCAGCTCCTGGACAGGGACCATGTTTGGCAATCAGCCCCAGCATTTT. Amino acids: CASSWTGTMFGNQPQHF.

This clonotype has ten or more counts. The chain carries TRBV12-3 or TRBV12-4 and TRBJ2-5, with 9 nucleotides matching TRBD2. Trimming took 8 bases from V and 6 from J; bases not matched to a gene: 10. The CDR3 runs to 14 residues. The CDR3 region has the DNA TGTGCCAGCGGGAAAATAGCGGGAGTGAAGACCCAGTACTTC. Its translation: CASGKIAGVKTQYF.

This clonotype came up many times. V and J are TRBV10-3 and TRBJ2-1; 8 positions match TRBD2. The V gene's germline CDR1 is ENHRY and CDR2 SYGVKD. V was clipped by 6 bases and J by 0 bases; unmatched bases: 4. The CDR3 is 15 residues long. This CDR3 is CAISGGGDSYNEQFF. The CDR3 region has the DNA TGTGCCATCAGCGGGGGGGGGGACTCCTACAATGAGCAGTTCTTC.

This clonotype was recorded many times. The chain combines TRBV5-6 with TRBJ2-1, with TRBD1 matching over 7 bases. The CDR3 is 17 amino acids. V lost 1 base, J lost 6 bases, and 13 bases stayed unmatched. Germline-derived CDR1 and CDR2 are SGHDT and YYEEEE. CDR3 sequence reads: CASSLSFRGGLPNEQFF. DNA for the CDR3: TGTGCCAGCAGCTTGAGTTTCCGAGGGGGCCTTCCCAATGAGCAGTTCTTC.

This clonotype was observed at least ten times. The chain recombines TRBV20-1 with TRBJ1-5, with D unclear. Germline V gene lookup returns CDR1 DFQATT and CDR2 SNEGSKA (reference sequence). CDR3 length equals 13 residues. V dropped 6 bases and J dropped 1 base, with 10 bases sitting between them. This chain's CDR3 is CSAVRESNQPQHF. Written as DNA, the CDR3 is TGCAGTGCAGTCCGGGAGAGCAATCAGCCCCAGCATTTT.

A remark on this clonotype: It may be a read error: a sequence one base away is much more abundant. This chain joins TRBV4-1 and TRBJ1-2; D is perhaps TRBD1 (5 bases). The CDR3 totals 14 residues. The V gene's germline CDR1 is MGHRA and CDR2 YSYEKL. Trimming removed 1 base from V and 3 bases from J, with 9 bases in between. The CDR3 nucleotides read TGCGCCAGCAGCCAAGCAGGGCGATACTATGGCTACACCTTC. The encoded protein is CASSQAGRYYGYTF.

CDR3 sequence reads: CASSPTPGLLYEQYF. In DNA form, the CDR3 reads TGTGCCAGCAGTCCTACCCCGGGACTCCTTTACGAGCAGTACTTC. This chain joins TRBV7-3 and TRBJ2-7; possible D gene TRBD2, 6 bases. This CDR3 contains 15 residues. Trimming removed 6 bases at V and 4 bases at J, with 19 bases between. CDR1 and CDR2 from the germline V gene are SGHTA and FQGTGA.

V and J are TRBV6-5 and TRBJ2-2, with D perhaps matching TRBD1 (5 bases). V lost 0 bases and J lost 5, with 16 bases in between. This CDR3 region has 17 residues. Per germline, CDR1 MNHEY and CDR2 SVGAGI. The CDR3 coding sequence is TGTGCCAGCAGTTACTCGAGCCCCCCAGGGCGGACCGGGGAGCTGTTTTTT. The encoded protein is CASSYSSPPGRTGELFF.

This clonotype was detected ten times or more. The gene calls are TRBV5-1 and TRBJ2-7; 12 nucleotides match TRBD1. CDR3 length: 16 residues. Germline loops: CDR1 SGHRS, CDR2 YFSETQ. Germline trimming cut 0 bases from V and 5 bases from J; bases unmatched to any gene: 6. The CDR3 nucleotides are TGCGCCAGCAGCTTGGCCCTGGGACAGGGGGCAGACGAGCAGTACTTC. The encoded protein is CASSLALGQGADEQYF.

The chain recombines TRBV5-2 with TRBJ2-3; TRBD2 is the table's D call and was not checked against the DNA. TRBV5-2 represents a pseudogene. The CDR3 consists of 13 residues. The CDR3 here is CAMGPPSTDTQYF. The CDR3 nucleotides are TGTGCCATGGGCCCTCCCAGCACAGATACGCAGTATTTT.

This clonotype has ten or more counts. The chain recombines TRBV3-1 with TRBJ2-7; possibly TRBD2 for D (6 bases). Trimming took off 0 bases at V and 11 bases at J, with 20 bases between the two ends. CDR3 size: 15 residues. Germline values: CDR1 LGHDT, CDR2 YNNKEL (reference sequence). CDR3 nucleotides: TGTGCCAGCAGCCAAGATTCCGCCGGGGGACCCACGGAGTACTTC. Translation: CASSQDSAGGPTEYF.

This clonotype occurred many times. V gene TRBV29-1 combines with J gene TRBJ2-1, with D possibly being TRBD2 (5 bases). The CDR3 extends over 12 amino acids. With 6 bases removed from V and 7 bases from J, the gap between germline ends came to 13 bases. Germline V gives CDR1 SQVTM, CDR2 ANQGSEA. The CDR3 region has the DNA TGCAGCGTCAGCAGCGGCCCGAATGAGCAGTTCTTC. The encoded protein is CSVSSGPNEQFF.

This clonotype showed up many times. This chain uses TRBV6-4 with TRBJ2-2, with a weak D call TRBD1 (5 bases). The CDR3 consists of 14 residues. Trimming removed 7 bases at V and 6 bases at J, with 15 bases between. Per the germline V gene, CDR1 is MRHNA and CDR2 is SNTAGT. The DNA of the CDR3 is TGTGCCAGCAAAGCCAGGGTTAATCCCGGGGAGCTGTTTTTT. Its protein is CASKARVNPGELFF.